A single sample gave rise to the 7 T cell receptor beta chains below, sequenced in a study of T-cell memory formation after mild COVID-19. MiXCR was run by TCRdb on the 5' RACE reads, yielding one entry per CDR3 protein. The data show 550,000 to 650,000 distinct CDR3 sequences, roughly 17% seen once. Source material: PBMCs or a T cell subset sorted from them (not recorded which). The receptors derive from an adult woman who had mild COVID-19 (a few samples of this study predate the infection). Cell type and time point are not known.

V is TRBV6-2 or TRBV6-3 and J is TRBJ1-4; D might be TRBD1 (5 bases). Germline V gives CDR1 MNHEY, CDR2 SVGEGT. The length of the CDR3 is 17 residues. Trimming cost V 8 bases and J 0 bases, with 19 bases left between them. Here the CDR3 reads CASGGDRPLATNEKLFF. In nucleotides, the CDR3 is TGTGCCAGCGGGGGTGACCGGCCCCTTGCAACTAATGAAAAACTGTTTTTT.

V and J are TRBV29-1 and TRBJ2-1, with TRBD2 matching over 7 bases. The CDR3 is 15 residues long. Looked up from germline, CDR1 is SQVTM and CDR2 is ANQGSEA. V shed 6 bases, J shed 2 bases, and the junction held 10 bases outside the gene matches. The CDR3 spells CSVDASGGTYNEQFF. The DNA of the CDR3 is TGCAGCGTCGACGCTAGCGGAGGGACCTACAATGAGCAGTTCTTC.

This clonotype came up a few times. This chain connects TRBV7-9 to TRBJ1-1; D gene unclear. The CDR3 is 13 amino acids. Trimming stripped 4 bases from V and 6 bases from J, with 12 bases between. Germline lookup yields CDR1 SEHNR and CDR2 FQNEAQ (reference sequence). Written as DNA, the CDR3 is TGTGCCAGCAGCTCTCCCAACAGACCTGAAGCTTTCTTT. Translation: CASSSPNRPEAFF.

The chain is built from TRBV7-9 and TRBJ2-1; D tentatively reads TRBD1 or TRBD2 (5 bases each). Trimming took 7 bases from V and 2 from J, leaving 24 bases between them. Germline V gives CDR1 SEHNR, CDR2 FQNEAQ (reference sequence). This CDR3 is 18 amino acids long. CDR3 sequence (DNA): TGTGCCAGCATCCCAAATCGTGGGGGAAGGTCCCCCTACAATGAGCAGTTCTTC. Its translation: CASIPNRGGRSPYNEQFF.

The chain uses TRBV3-1 and TRBJ2-7; unclear D gene. Deletions cut 3 bases from V and 2 bases from J, with 20 bases between. The germline V gene encodes CDR1 LGHDT and CDR2 YNNKEL (reference sequence). CDR3 size: 17 residues. The CDR3 DNA reads TGTGCCAGCAGCCACGAACATACGACCCTGCGTGCCTACGAGCAGTACTTC. This translates into CASSHEHTTLRAYEQYF.

This clonotype was found many times. The chain couples TRBV19 to TRBJ2-1; D is unresolved. Germline V gene lookup returns CDR1 LNHDA and CDR2 SQIVND (reference sequence). Deletions cut 3 bases from V and 7 bases from J, with 10 bases between. The CDR3 is 13 amino acids. CDR3: CASSIGNRNEQFF. The CDR3 coding sequence is TGTGCCAGTAGTATCGGCAATCGGAATGAGCAGTTCTTC.

This clonotype turned up a few times. V is TRBV15 and J is TRBJ2-3; TRBD1 matches 8 bases. Unmatched junction bases numbered 0, after V lost 1 base and J lost 0 bases. CDR3 length: 15 amino acids. Germline CDR1 and CDR2: LNHNV and YYDKDF (reference sequence). DNA of the CDR3: TGTGCCACCAGCAGAGGACAGGGGAGCACAGATACGCAGTATTTT. Protein product: CATSRGQGSTDTQYF.